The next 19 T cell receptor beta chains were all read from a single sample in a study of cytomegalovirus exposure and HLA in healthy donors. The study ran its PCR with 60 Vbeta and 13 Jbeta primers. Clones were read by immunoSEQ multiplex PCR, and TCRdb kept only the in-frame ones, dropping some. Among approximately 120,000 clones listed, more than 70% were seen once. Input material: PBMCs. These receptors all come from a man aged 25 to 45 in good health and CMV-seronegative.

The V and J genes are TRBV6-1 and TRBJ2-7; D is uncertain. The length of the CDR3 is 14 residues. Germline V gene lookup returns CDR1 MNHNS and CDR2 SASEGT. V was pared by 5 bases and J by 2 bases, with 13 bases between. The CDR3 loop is CASSLWLTPYEQYF. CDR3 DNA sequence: TGTGCCAGCAGTTTGTGGCTCACACCCTACGAGCAGTACTTC.

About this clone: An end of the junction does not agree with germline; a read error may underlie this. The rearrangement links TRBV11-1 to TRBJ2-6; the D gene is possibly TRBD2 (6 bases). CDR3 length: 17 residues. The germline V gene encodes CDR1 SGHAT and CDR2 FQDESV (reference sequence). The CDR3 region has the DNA TGTGCCAGCAGCTTAGGGACGGGGGTCTCTGGGGCCAACGTCTTGACTTTC. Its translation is CASSLGTGVSGANVLTF.

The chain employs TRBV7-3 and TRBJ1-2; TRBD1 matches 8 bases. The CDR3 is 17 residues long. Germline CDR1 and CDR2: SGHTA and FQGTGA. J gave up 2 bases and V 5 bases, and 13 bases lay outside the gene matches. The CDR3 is CASSLFSRTGKNYGYTF. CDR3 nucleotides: TGTGCCAGCAGCCTCTTCAGCCGGACAGGGAAGAACTATGGCTACACCTTC.

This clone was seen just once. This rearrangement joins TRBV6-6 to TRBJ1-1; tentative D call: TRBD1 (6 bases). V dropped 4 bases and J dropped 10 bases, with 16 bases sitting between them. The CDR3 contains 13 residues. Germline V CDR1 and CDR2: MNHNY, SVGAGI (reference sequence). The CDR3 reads CASSSGVNRGAFF. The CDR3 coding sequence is TGTGCCAGCAGTTCAGGGGTGAACAGAGGAGCTTTCTTT.

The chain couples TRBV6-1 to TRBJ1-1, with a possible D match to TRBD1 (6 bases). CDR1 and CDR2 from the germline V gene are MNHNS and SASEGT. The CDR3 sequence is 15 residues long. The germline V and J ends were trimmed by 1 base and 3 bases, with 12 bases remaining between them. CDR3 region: CASSEDEGGDTEAFF. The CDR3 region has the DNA TGTGCCAGCAGTGAAGATGAAGGGGGGGACACTGAAGCTTTCTTT.

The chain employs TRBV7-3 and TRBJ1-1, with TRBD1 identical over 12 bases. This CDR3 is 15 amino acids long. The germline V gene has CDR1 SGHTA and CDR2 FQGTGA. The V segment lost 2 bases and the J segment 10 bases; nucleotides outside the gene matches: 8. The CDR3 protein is CASSLRGGQGALAFF. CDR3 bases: TGTGCCAGCAGCTTACGAGGGGGACAGGGGGCCTTAGCTTTCTTT.

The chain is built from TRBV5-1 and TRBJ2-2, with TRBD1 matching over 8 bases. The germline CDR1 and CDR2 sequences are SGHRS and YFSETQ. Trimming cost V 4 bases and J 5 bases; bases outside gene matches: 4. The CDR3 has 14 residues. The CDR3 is CASSQGTGTGELFF. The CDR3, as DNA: TGCGCCAGCAGCCAGGGGACAGGAACCGGGGAGCTGTTTTTT.

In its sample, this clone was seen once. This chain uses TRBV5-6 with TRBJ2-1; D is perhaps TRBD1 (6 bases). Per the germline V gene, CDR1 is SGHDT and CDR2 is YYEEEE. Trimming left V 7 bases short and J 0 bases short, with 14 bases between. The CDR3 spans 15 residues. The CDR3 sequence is CASAIGQSSYNEQFF. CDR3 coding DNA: TGTGCCAGCGCCATTGGACAGAGCTCCTACAATGAGCAGTTCTTC. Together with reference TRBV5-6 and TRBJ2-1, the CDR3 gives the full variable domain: DAGVTQSPTHLIKTRGQQVTLRCSPKSGHDTVSWYQQALGQGPQFIFQYYEEEERQRGNFPDRFSGHQFPNYSSELNVNALLLGDSALYLCASAIGQSSYNEQFFGPGTRLTVL.

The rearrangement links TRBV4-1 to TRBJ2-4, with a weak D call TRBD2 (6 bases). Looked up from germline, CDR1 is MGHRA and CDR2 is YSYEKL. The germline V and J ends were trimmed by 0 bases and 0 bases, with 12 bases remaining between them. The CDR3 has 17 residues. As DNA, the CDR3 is TGCGCCAGCAGCCAAGAAGTGGGGACTCTAGCCAAAAACATTCAGTACTTC. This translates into CASSQEVGTLAKNIQYF.

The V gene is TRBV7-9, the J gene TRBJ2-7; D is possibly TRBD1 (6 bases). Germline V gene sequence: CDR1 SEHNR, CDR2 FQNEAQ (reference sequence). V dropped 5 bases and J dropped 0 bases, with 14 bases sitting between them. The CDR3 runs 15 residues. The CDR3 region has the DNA TGTGCCAGCAGCGCCCCAGGGGCCAACTCCTACGAGCAGTACTTC. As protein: CASSAPGANSYEQYF.

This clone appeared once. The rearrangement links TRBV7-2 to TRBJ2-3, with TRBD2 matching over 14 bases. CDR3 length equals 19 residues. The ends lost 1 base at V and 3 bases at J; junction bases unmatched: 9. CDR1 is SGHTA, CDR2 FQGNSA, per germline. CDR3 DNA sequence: TGTGCCAGCAGCTTAGTTGGGGTGACTAGCGGGGGGGCGACAGATACGCAGTATTTT. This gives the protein CASSLVGVTSGGATDTQYF.

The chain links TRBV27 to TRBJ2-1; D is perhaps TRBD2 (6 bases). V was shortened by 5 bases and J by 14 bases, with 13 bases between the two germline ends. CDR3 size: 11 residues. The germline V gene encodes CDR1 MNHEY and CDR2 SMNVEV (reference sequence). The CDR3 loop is CASSPGLGEFF. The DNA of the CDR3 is TGTGCCAGCAGTCCGGGACTTGGGGAGTTCTTC.

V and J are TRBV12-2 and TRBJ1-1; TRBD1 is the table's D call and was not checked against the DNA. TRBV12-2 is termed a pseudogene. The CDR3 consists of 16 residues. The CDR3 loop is CASRLVLSRKISEAFF. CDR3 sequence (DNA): TGTGCAAGTCGCTTAGTCCTTTCCAGGAAGATAAGTGAAGCTTTCTTT.

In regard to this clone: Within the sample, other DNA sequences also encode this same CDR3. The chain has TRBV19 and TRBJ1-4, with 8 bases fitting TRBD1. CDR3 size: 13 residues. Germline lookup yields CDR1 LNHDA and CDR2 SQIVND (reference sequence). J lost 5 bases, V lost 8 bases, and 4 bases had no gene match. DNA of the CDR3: TGTGCCAGTCGGGACAGGCCGAATGAAAAACTGTTTTTT. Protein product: CASRDRPNEKLFF. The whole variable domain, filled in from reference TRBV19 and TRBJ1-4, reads DGGITQSPKYLFRKEGQNVTLSCEQNLNHDAMYWYRQDPGQGLRLIYYSQIVNDFQKGDIAEGYSVSREKKESFPLTVTSAQKNPTAFYLCASRDRPNEKLFFGSGTQLSVL.

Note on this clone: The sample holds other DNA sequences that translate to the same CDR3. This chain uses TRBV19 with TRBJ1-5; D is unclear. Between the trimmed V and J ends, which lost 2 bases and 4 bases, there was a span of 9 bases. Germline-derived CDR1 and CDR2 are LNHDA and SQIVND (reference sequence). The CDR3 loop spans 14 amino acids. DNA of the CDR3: TGTGCCAGTAGTATACGTGACTTAAATCAGCCCCAGCATTTT. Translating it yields CASSIRDLNQPQHF.

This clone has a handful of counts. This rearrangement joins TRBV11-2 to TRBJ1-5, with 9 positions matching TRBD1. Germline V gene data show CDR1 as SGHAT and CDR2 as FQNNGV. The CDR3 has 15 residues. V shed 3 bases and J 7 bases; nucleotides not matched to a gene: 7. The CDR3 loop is CASSLFGGQGQPQHF. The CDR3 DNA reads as TGTGCCAGCAGCTTGTTTGGGGGACAGGGCCAGCCCCAGCATTTT. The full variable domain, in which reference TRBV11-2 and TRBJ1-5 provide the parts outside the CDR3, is EAGVAQSPRYKIIEKRQSVAFWCNPISGHATLYWYQQILGQGPKLLIQFQNNGVVDDSQLPKDRFSAERLKGVDSTLKIQPAKLEDSAVYLCASSLFGGQGQPQHFGDGTRLSIL.

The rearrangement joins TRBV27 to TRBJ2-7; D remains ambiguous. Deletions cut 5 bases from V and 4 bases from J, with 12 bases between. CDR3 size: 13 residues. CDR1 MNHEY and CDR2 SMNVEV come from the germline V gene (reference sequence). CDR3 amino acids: CASSLEFGYEQYF. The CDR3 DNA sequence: TGTGCCAGCAGTCTGGAGTTTGGTTACGAGCAGTACTTC.

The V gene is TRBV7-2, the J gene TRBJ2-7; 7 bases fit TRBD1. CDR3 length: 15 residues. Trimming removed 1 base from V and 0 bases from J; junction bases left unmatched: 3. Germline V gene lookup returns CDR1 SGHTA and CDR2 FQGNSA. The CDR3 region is CASSLGAGGSYEQYF. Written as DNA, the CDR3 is TGTGCCAGCAGCTTAGGGGCAGGGGGCTCCTACGAGCAGTACTTC.

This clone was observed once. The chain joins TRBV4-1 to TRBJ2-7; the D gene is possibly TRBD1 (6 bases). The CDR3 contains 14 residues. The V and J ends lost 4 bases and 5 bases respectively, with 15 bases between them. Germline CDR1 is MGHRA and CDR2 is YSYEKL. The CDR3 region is CASSLRDTDDEQYF. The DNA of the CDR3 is TGCGCCAGCAGCCTCCGGGACACCGACGACGAGCAGTACTTC.